This TCR beta chain was identified in a study of post-analysis software for immune sequencing data. Overall study results and limits: Under F measure analysis, samples from one preparation batch co-clustered strongly. TRBV5-6, TRBV5-1 and TRBV20-1 were among four to six TRBV segments more frequent in patients than controls.

The CDR3 is 13 amino acids. Germline CDR1 MNHEY, CDR2 SVGAGI. V lost 8 bases to trimming and J lost 2 bases; unmatched junction nucleotides: 5. The library was made from cDNA and included unique molecular identifiers. TCRdb ran MiXCR on the PCR reads and lists one entry per CDR3 protein. The profile covers 350,000 to 500,000 distinct CDR3 sequences, with over 30% appearing a single time and around 8% taken by the ten largest. For this clonotype: Antigen unknown.

Sequenced input: blood. This chain links TRBV6-5 with TRBJ2-5, with 7 bases fitting TRBD1. The TCR comes from a girl aged 2 to 10 with multiple sclerosis. The CDR3 coding sequence is TGTGCCAGCGGTTTGGGACAGCAAGAGACCCAGTACTTC. Amino acid sequence: CASGLGQQETQYF.